The clone carrying this T cell receptor beta chain was detected ten times or more. The sample originates from a study of T-cell reconstitution after alpha-beta-depleted transplantation in children. The CDR3 consists of 13 residues. Germline CDR1 is GTSNPN and CDR2 is SVGIG (reference sequence). V dropped 3 bases and J dropped 5; count of bases not matched to a gene: 4. Unique molecular identifiers were used in preparing the TCRbeta library. TCRdb re-derived calls from the PCR reads in MiXCR, one entry per CDR3 protein. The table includes 200,000 to 250,000 distinct CDR3 sequences, approximately 9% detected once.

Sequences were derived from PBMCs from the stem cell graft donor, sampled from the stem cell graft. The sequence was obtained from a human donor who donated a stem cell graft to a child with acute lymphoblastic leukemia. The chain couples TRBV30 to TRBJ2-5; 9 nucleotides agree with TRBD2. The CDR3 DNA is TGTGCCTGGAGGCGGGGGGGGTTGGAGACCCAGTACTTC. It encodes CAWRRGGLETQYF.